This paragraph reports one TCR beta chain. This specimen belongs to a study of graft-versus-host responses after intestinal transplantation. Generated by immunoSEQ multiplex PCR, the TCRdb table keeps only in-frame clones and is missing some. The profile covers tens of thousands of clones, with about 90% appearing a single time and around 17% taken by the ten largest. Tissue from the graft was processed to free its intraepithelial and lamina propria lymphocytes. Germline trimming cut 7 bases from V and 10 bases from J; bases unmatched to any gene: 9. CDR1 is MNHNS and CDR2 is SASEGT in the germline V gene. The CDR3 sequence is 13 residues long.

J is TRBJ2-1 and V is TRBV6-1, with 8 bases fitting TRBD2. This specimen consisted of ileum tissue, obtained almost 210 days after intestinal transplant. The receptor was isolated from a human patient who received an intestinal transplant, so some T cells may come from the graft donor. The CDR3 region is CASKQQAGVEQFF. For the CDR3, the DNA is TGTGCCAGCAAACAACAAGCGGGAGTGGAGCAGTTCTTC.